Listed here are 2 T cell receptor beta chains from one sample, sequenced in a study of T cells in Graves' hyperthyroidism and ophthalmopathy. The TCR beta CDR3 regions underwent amplification using RNA transcripts as the source. Initially, a first-round RT-PCR of the TCR CDR3 employed the HTBI primer set. One entry per CDR3 protein results from TCRdb running MiXCR on the multiplex PCR reads. The table includes 450,000 to 700,000 distinct CDR3 sequences, around 42% detected once. Sequenced: peripheral blood or thyroid tissue (not recorded which). These receptors came from an adult woman with Graves' disease, either hyperthyroidism or ophthalmopathy (not recorded which).

CDR3 coding DNA: TGTGCCAGCAGCTCGAACCTCAGGGAGGAGACCCAGTACTTC. This encodes CASSSNLREETQYF. The chain uses TRBV7-6 and TRBJ2-5; D possibly matches TRBD1 or TRBD2 (5 bases each). The CDR3 is 14 residues long. In germline, CDR1 is SGHVS, CDR2 FNYEAQ. Trimming shortened V by 4 bases and J by 5 bases, and 14 bases separated the two germline ends.

The V and J genes are TRBV5-1 and TRBJ2-3; D uncertain. Trimming pared 2 bases from V and 6 bases from J, leaving 10 bases between. The CDR3 totals 13 residues. The germline CDR1 and CDR2 sequences are SGHRS and YFSETQ. DNA for the CDR3: TGCGCCAGCAGCTTCGGGCCACACGATACGCAGTATTTT. Its translation: CASSFGPHDTQYF.